The next 23 T cell receptor beta chains were all read from a single sample in a study of blood T cell repertoires in COVID-19. Sequencing was performed with immunoSEQ multiplex PCR; in TCRdb, only in-frame clones are kept and a portion is missing. The sample lists about 130,000 clones, about 89% occurring once. The sample was peripheral blood. Receptors originate from a man aged 60 to 69 with COVID-19, enrolled during active disease.

The genes are TRBV6-5 and TRBJ1-6; no firm D call. This CDR3 comprises 15 residues. V was cut by 4 bases and J by 7 bases, with 14 bases left in between. The germline CDR1 and CDR2 sequences are MNHEY and SVGAGI. The DNA of the CDR3 is TGTGCCAGCAGTTCCGGGATATATGGGAATTCACCCCTCCACTTT. It encodes CASSSGIYGNSPLHF.

The chain joins TRBV7-3 to TRBJ1-2; 10 bases align to TRBD1. The ends lost 2 bases at V and 1 base at J; junction bases unmatched: 16. CDR3 length equals 20 residues. The germline V gene encodes CDR1 SGHTA and CDR2 FQGTGA. The CDR3, as DNA: TGTGCCAGCAGCTTATACCGTCGGGACAGGGGCGCGAGGATTAACTATGGCTACACCTTC. Translating gives CASSLYRRDRGARINYGYTF.

This clone is a singleton in its sample. This chain joins TRBV19 and TRBJ1-5; no clear D. Between the trimmed V and J ends, which lost 4 bases and 6 bases, there was a span of 16 bases. The CDR3 extends over 15 amino acids. Germline V gene lookup returns CDR1 LNHDA and CDR2 SQIVND (reference sequence). The CDR3 here is CASSTSQVVGQPQHF. CDR3 DNA sequence: TGTGCCAGTAGTACCTCCCAGGTCGTCGGTCAGCCCCAGCATTTT.

This clone was seen only once. The gene calls are TRBV5-6 and TRBJ1-3; 9 nucleotides line up with TRBD1. The CDR3 covers 16 residues. Trimming took 4 bases from V and 4 from J; bases not matched to a gene: 9. Germline CDR1 reads SGHDT; CDR2 reads YYEEEE. The CDR3 is CASSDTRDREGNTIYF. CDR3 coding DNA: TGTGCCAGCAGCGACACCCGGGACAGGGAAGGAAACACCATATATTTT. Filled out from reference TRBV5-6 and TRBJ1-3, the complete variable domain reads DAGVTQSPTHLIKTRGQQVTLRCSPKSGHDTVSWYQQALGQGPQFIFQYYEEEERQRGNFPDRFSGHQFPNYSSELNVNALLLGDSALYLCASSDTRDREGNTIYFGEGSWLTVV.

The chain joins TRBV9 to TRBJ1-2; D is perhaps TRBD1 (6 bases). V was trimmed by 4 bases and J by 4 bases, leaving 20 bases between them. Germline V gives CDR1 SGDLS, CDR2 YYNGEE. This CDR3 comprises 16 residues. CDR3 residues: CASSPSSGAISYGYTF. The DNA of the CDR3 is TGTGCCAGCAGCCCTTCGTCAGGGGCCATTTCCTATGGCTACACCTTC.

This chain joins TRBV9 and TRBJ1-6, with D unclear. This CDR3 contains 15 residues. The germline gives CDR1 SGDLS, CDR2 YYNGEE. Between the trimmed V and J ends, which lost 0 bases and 7 bases, there was a span of 11 bases. This CDR3 reads CASSVAEGGNSPLHF. DNA for the CDR3: TGTGCCAGCAGCGTAGCTGAGGGAGGAAATTCACCCCTCCACTTT.

This clone was recorded once. This sequence joins TRBV12-3 or TRBV12-4 and TRBJ2-7, with D perhaps TRBD2 (6 bases). The CDR3 is made up of 13 amino acids. V lost 4 bases and J lost 3, with 10 bases in between. CDR3: CASSYLANYEQYF. CDR3 DNA: TGTGCCAGCAGTTACCTAGCGAACTACGAGCAGTACTTC.

The chain carries TRBV5-1 and TRBJ2-5, with 10 bases identical to TRBD2. With V trimmed by 0 bases and J by 0 bases, 8 bases remained unmatched. The CDR3 runs to 18 residues. Germline CDR1 SGHRS, CDR2 YFSETQ. The CDR3 nucleotides read TGCGCCAGCAGCTTGGCCGGGGTGCTAGCGGGGGACCAAGAGACCCAGTACTTC. This translates into CASSLAGVLAGDQETQYF. The whole variable domain, remainder taken from reference TRBV5-1 and TRBJ2-5, is KAGVTQTPRYLIKTRGQQVTLSCSPISGHRSVSWYQQTPGQGLQFLFEYFSETQRNKGNFPGRFSGRQFSNSRSEMNVSTLELGDSALYLCASSLAGVLAGDQETQYFGPGTRLLVL.

This clone was observed once. V usage is TRBV18 and J usage is TRBJ1-1; D is undetermined. CDR1 is KGHSH and CDR2 is LQKENI in the germline V gene. The CDR3 has 15 amino acids. V dropped 3 bases and J dropped 1 base, with 12 bases sitting between them. CDR3 region: CASSPPWPKNTEAFF. The DNA for the CDR3 is TGTGCCAGCTCACCCCCTTGGCCGAAGAACACTGAAGCTTTCTTT.

This clone appeared a few times. V gene TRBV10-2 combines with J gene TRBJ1-1, with 7 bases aligning to TRBD1. The V gene end was trimmed by 6 bases and the J gene end by 7 bases; junction bases not matched to a gene: 5. The CDR3 length is 12 residues. Germline lookup yields CDR1 WSHSY and CDR2 SAAADI. The CDR3 DNA is TGCGCCAGCAGAGAGAACAGGGGTGAAGCTTTCTTT. It yields the protein CASRENRGEAFF.

V gene TRBV7-2 combines with J gene TRBJ2-2, with 8 positions matching TRBD1. The germline CDR1 and CDR2 sequences are SGHTA and FQGNSA. V lost 3 bases, J lost 1 base, and 1 base stayed unmatched. The CDR3 runs to 15 residues. The chain's CDR3 is CASSFDRGNTGELFF. The CDR3, as DNA: TGTGCCAGCAGCTTCGACAGGGGGAACACCGGGGAGCTGTTTTTT.

The chain links TRBV27 to TRBJ2-5; 7 nucleotides agree with TRBD2. The J segment lost 5 bases and the V segment lost 5 bases, leaving 8 bases of the junction unmatched. CDR1 MNHEY and CDR2 SMNVEV come from the germline V gene (reference sequence). This CDR3 has 14 residues. The CDR3: CASSGTTLGETQYF. CDR3 sequence (DNA): TGTGCCAGCAGTGGGACTACCTTGGGGGAGACCCAGTACTTC.

The chain is built from TRBV11-2 and TRBJ1-5; D is possibly TRBD1 (5 bases). Germline V lookup: CDR1 SGHAT, CDR2 FQNNGV. V was cut by 0 bases and J by 1 base, with 13 bases left in between. This CDR3 contains 17 residues. CDR3 loop: CASSLDFSRGSNQPQHF. The CDR3 DNA reads TGTGCCAGCAGCTTAGATTTTAGTAGGGGAAGCAATCAGCCCCAGCATTTT.

This chain joins TRBV6-5 and TRBJ1-2; TRBD1 matches at 11 bases. CDR3 length equals 15 residues. V dropped 7 bases and J dropped 6; count of bases not matched to a gene: 10. CDR1 and CDR2 (germline): MNHEY, SVGAGI. The CDR3, as DNA: TGTGCCAGCACCCCCGTGGGGACAGGGGGGAATGGCTACACCTTC. Protein: CASTPVGTGGNGYTF.

In regard to this clone: The limits of the CDR3 on the DNA are not certain, so only TCRdb's listed CDR3 is given. J is TRBJ1-3 and V is TRBV21-1. TRBV21-1 is reported as a pseudogene. The CDR3 has 15 amino acids, counting both end residues. Here the CDR3 reads CASSSGWGVGNTIYF.

The CDR3 DNA reads as TGTGCCACCAGCAGAGGGACAGGGGGCATGAACACTGAAGCTTTCTTT. Its translation is CATSRGTGGMNTEAFF. This chain links TRBV15 with TRBJ1-1; 11 bases align to TRBD1. CDR3 length: 16 amino acids. Germline trimming cut 1 base from V and 0 bases from J; bases unmatched to any gene: 1. In germline, CDR1 is LNHNV, CDR2 YYDKDF (reference sequence).

V and J are TRBV24-1 and TRBJ2-5, with 11 bases identical to TRBD1. The CDR3 has 15 amino acids. V gave up 2 bases and J gave up 3 bases; unmatched junction bases: 1. Germline V gene data show CDR1 as KGHDR and CDR2 as SFDVKD. This CDR3 is CATSDWDRGKETQYF. CDR3 DNA: TGTGCCACCAGTGATTGGGACAGGGGGAAAGAGACCCAGTACTTC.

V is TRBV14 and J is TRBJ2-3; TRBD1 is a possible D gene (5 bases). Germline V gene data show CDR1 as SGHDN and CDR2 as FVKESK. This CDR3 contains 15 residues. The V end was cut by 3 bases, the J end by 3 bases, with 13 bases between. CDR3 nucleotide sequence: TGTGCCAGCAGCCAGGGGCCGCACGGGACAGATACGCAGTATTTT. As protein: CASSQGPHGTDTQYF.

This rearrangement joins TRBV6-5 to TRBJ2-7, with 9 bases lining up with TRBD1. The trim removed 9 bases at V and 3 bases at J, leaving 9 bases unmatched. CDR1 is MNHEY, CDR2 SVGAGI, per germline. The CDR3 extends over 14 amino acids. CDR3 DNA sequence: TGTGCCAGTACAGGGGGCCCCGTGAACTACGAGCAGTACTTC. Protein product: CASTGGPVNYEQYF.

This rearrangement joins TRBV7-2 to TRBJ1-3; the D is unclear. Germline loops: CDR1 SGHTA, CDR2 FQGNSA. This CDR3 has 13 amino acids. Trimming removed 5 bases at V and 2 bases at J, with 7 bases between. CDR3 DNA sequence: TGTGCCAGCAGCGACACTCCTGGAAACACCATATATTTT. Translated: CASSDTPGNTIYF. Complete variable domain (other parts from reference TRBV7-2 and TRBJ1-3): GAGVSQSPSNKVTEKGKDVELRCDPISGHTALYWYRQSLGQGLEFLIYFQGNSAPDKSGLPSDRFSAERTGGSVSTLTIQRTQQEDSAVYLCASSDTPGNTIYFGEGSWLTVV.

This sequence joins TRBV6-2 or TRBV6-3 and TRBJ2-1; D perhaps matches TRBD2 (5 bases). The CDR3 length is 15 residues. The V gene's germline CDR1 is MNHEY and CDR2 SVGEGT. Trimming took 6 bases from V and 10 from J, leaving 22 bases between them. The CDR3 DNA reads TGTGCCAGCAGCCTGACTACCACTTCTTCGCGGGAGCAGTTCTTC. This translates into CASSLTTTSSREQFF.

Here the CDR3 DNA reads TGTGCCAGCTCACCGACAGGGGGGCTTGCAACTAATGAAAAACTGTTTTTT. Residues: CASSPTGGLATNEKLFF. The V call is TRBV18, the J call TRBJ1-4, with TRBD1 identical over 9 bases. Looked up from germline, CDR1 is KGHSH and CDR2 is LQKENI. CDR3 length: 17 residues. The J segment lost 0 bases and the V segment lost 3 bases, leaving 5 bases of the junction unmatched.

This rearrangement joins TRBV3-1 (or the pseudogene TRBV3-2) to TRBJ2-1; TRBD2 matches 7 bases. There are 16 residues in the CDR3. V was clipped by 0 bases and J by 4 bases; unmatched bases: 6. The germline CDR1 and CDR2 sequences are LGHDT and YNNKEL (reference sequence). The CDR3 is CASSQDLGGGYNEQFF. The CDR3 nucleotides are TGTGCCAGCAGCCAAGATCTTGGCGGGGGATACAATGAGCAGTTCTTC.